Each of the 3 T cell receptor beta chains below was sequenced from the same sample in a study of cytomegalovirus exposure and HLA in healthy donors. With 60 Vbeta and 13 Jbeta primers, the PCR was carried out. Repertoires were generated with immunoSEQ multiplex PCR, while TCRdb's copy carries only in-frame clones and drops some. The sample contains more than 85,000 clones, nearly 80% of which appear only once. Sequenced: PBMCs. The origin of the receptors is a man aged 25 to 45 in good health and CMV-seronegative.

The chain carries TRBV4-1 and TRBJ2-5; 9 nucleotides match TRBD1. Trimming removed 1 base from V and 4 bases from J; junction bases left unmatched: 10. CDR3 length: 17 residues. Per germline, CDR1 MGHRA and CDR2 YSYEKL. The CDR3 is CASSQAMTGGFAETQYF. In DNA form, the CDR3 reads TGCGCCAGCAGCCAAGCAATGACAGGGGGATTTGCAGAGACCCAGTACTTC.

This clone was picked up a small number of times. The rearrangement links TRBV19 to TRBJ1-1; D might be TRBD1 (6 bases). Germline CDR1 is LNHDA and CDR2 is SQIVND (reference sequence). This CDR3 region has 13 residues. Between the trimmed V and J ends, which lost 8 bases and 4 bases, there was a span of 14 bases. Here the CDR3 DNA reads TGTGCCAGTGCTCTCGGGGGGGCCACTGAAGCTTTCTTT. It specifies CASALGGATEAFF.

V is TRBV10-3 and J is TRBJ2-1; 7 bases agree with TRBD1. J gave up 0 bases and V 6 bases, and 14 bases lay outside the gene matches. Germline CDR1 and CDR2: ENHRY and SYGVKD. The CDR3 is 18 residues long. This chain's CDR3 is CAISRDSLALSSYNEQFF. In DNA form, the CDR3 reads TGTGCCATCAGCCGGGACAGCTTAGCCCTTAGCTCCTACAATGAGCAGTTCTTC.